This T cell receptor beta chain originates from a study of T cells in Graves' hyperthyroidism and ophthalmopathy. The wider study: Peripheral blood specimens were obtained at initial diagnosis, prior to any treatment.

CDR3 length equals 16 residues. Germline trimming cut 8 bases from V and 2 bases from J; bases unmatched to any gene: 14. Germline assignment: CDR1 SEHNR and CDR2 FQNEAQ (reference sequence). Amplified TCR beta CDR3 regions came from RNA transcripts. The TCR CDR3 first-round RT-PCR relied on the HTBI primer set. One entry per CDR3 protein results from TCRdb running MiXCR on the multiplex PCR reads. The table has about 400,000 distinct CDR3 sequences, around a sixth seen once. The rearrangement uses TRBV7-9 and TRBJ2-5; 7 nucleotides align to TRBD2. Sequencing input: blood. This TCR was sampled from a woman aged 18 to 35 with Graves' hyperthyroidism. The CDR3, as DNA: TGTGCCAGCGTGTTAATGGGCGGGGGAGCACAAGAGACCCAGTACTTC. Protein sequence: CASVLMGGGAQETQYF.